The present T cell receptor (beta chain) was sequenced within a study of OX40 agonist ivuxolimab in advanced cancers. Remarks on this clone: Its matching antigen is unknown.

Drawing of blood for sampling happened at baseline, at cycle 4 day 1, and at cycle 7 day 1. Study-level results: The 0.1-3.0 mg/kg partial responders had among the lowest clonal expansion.

Trimming stripped 2 bases from V and 1 base from J, with 5 bases between. The length of the CDR3 is 13 residues. Germline V lookup: CDR1 SGHRS, CDR2 YFSETQ. Using immunoSEQ multiplex PCR, the repertoire was profiled, and TCRdb retains in-frame clones only, with some absent. The sample has 78,000 or so clones; 92% are singletons. The source of this sequence is an adult with an advanced solid tumor such as melanoma, head and neck, liver or kidney cancer. The sequences come from CD4+ or CD8+ T cells sorted from blood, collected in a trial of the OX40 agonist ivuxolimab. The chain is built from TRBV5-1 and TRBJ2-3; D is ambiguous. CDR3 sequence (DNA): TGCGCCAGCAGCTTTAGAGGCACAGATACGCAGTATTTT. Protein: CASSFRGTDTQYF. Based on the CDR3 plus reference TRBV5-1 and TRBJ2-3, the full variable domain is KAGVTQTPRYLIKTRGQQVTLSCSPISGHRSVSWYQQTPGQGLQFLFEYFSETQRNKGNFPGRFSGRQFSNSRSEMNVSTLELGDSALYLCASSFRGTDTQYFGPGTRLTVL.